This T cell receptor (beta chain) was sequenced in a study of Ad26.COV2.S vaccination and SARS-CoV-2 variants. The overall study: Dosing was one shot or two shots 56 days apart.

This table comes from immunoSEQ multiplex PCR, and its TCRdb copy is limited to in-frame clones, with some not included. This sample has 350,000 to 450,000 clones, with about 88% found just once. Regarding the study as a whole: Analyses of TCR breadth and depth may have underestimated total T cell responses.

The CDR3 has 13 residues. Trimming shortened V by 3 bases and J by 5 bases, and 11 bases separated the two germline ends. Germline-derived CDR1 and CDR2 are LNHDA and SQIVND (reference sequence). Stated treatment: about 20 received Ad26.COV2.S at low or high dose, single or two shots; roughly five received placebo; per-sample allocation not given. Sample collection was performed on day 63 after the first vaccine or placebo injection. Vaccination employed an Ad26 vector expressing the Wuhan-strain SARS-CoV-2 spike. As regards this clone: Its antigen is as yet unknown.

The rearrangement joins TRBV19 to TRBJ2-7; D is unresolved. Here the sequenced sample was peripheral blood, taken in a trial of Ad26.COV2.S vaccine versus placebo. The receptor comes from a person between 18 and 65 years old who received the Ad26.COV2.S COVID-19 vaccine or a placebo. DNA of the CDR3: TGTGCCAGTAGTATGGACCTCCCGAACGAGCAGTACTTC. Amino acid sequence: CASSMDLPNEQYF.